Below are 16 T cell receptor beta chains sequenced from a single sample in a study of T-cell reconstitution after alpha-beta-depleted transplantation in children. Construction of the TCRbeta library involved unique molecular identifiers. TCRdb independently ran MiXCR on the PCR reads; one entry per CDR3 protein. Here the sample spans about 500,000 distinct CDR3 sequences, over 10% being singletons. Here the sequenced sample was PBMCs, mostly from graft donor cells, taken 180 days after TCRalphabeta/CD19-depleted stem cell transplant. These receptors all come from a female patient aged 2-15 years who had a stem cell transplant for aplastic anemia, so the T cells may come from the graft donor.

This chain uses TRBV19 with TRBJ1-2, with a weak D call TRBD1 (6 bases). Germline V lookup: CDR1 LNHDA, CDR2 SQIVND (reference sequence). The length of the CDR3 is 16 residues. Trimming removed 3 bases from V and 2 bases from J, with 16 bases in between. The CDR3 here is CASSIVGGKLNYGYTF. CDR3 DNA sequence: TGTGCCAGTAGTATCGTCGGGGGCAAACTAAACTATGGCTACACCTTC.

This clonotype was observed a few times. This chain links TRBV6-1 with TRBJ2-2; no firm D call. Trimming took 7 bases from V and 8 from J, leaving 20 bases between them. CDR1 is MNHNS and CDR2 is SASEGT in the germline V gene. There are 15 residues in the CDR3. The CDR3 DNA reads as TGTGCCAGCAATCCGAACCGGGCCTTCGGGGGGGAGCTGTTTTTT. Translation: CASNPNRAFGGELFF.

This sequence joins TRBV6-1 and TRBJ2-3; D not certain. Germline values: CDR1 MNHNS, CDR2 SASEGT. The CDR3 extends over 15 amino acids. V lost 6 bases, J lost 1 base, and 14 bases lay in between. Written as DNA, the CDR3 is TGTGCCAGCAGAACCGACTCCCCCGGCACAGATACGCAGTATTTT. This sequence encodes CASRTDSPGTDTQYF.

In this sample, this clonotype turned up a few times. V and J are TRBV9 and TRBJ2-7, with D possibly called TRBD1 or TRBD2 (5 bases each). The CDR3 spans 14 residues. Trimming removed 0 bases from V and 2 bases from J, with 9 bases in between. The V gene's germline CDR1 is SGDLS and CDR2 YYNGEE. The CDR3 DNA reads TGTGCCAGCAGCGTAGCTACGGGACCCTACGAGCAGTACTTC. As protein: CASSVATGPYEQYF.

This clonotype was observed at least ten times. The chain links TRBV12-3 or TRBV12-4 to TRBJ2-1; no clear D. The CDR3 loop spans 15 amino acids. Trimming stripped 1 base from V and 3 bases from J, with 10 bases between. The CDR3 DNA reads as TGTGCCAGCAGTTTAGAAGGAGTCCTCTACAATGAGCAGTTCTTC. It encodes CASSLEGVLYNEQFF.

The V gene is TRBV6-5, the J gene TRBJ1-5; TRBD1 is a possible D gene (5 bases). The CDR3 extends over 16 amino acids. Trimming left V 4 bases short and J 7 bases short, with 20 bases between. From germline, CDR1 is MNHEY and CDR2 SVGAGI. The CDR3 nucleotides are TGTGCCAGCAGTTCCGCCGGGGGTCGGGGTTTACAGCCCCAGCATTTT. Its protein product is CASSSAGGRGLQPQHF.

This chain connects TRBV24-1 to TRBJ1-5; D ambiguous. Per germline, CDR1 KGHDR and CDR2 SFDVKD. Trimming left V 4 bases short and J 0 bases short, with 9 bases between. The CDR3 is 15 residues long. The CDR3 loop reads CATSEGGYSNQPQHF. CDR3 DNA sequence: TGTGCCACCAGTGAAGGTGGTTATAGCAATCAGCCCCAGCATTTT.

V is TRBV5-6 and J is TRBJ2-2, with TRBD1 as a possible D gene (7 bases). CDR1 and CDR2 (germline): SGHDT, YYEEEE. The CDR3 contains 15 residues. V dropped 0 bases and J dropped 4 bases, with 10 bases sitting between them. The chain's CDR3 is CASSLEQGGTGELFF. The CDR3 nucleotides read TGTGCCAGCAGCTTGGAGCAGGGGGGCACCGGGGAGCTGTTTTTT.

This rearrangement joins TRBV4-3 to TRBJ2-5; D might be TRBD1 or TRBD2, each matching 5 bases. Germline values: CDR1 LGHNA, CDR2 YSLEER. The ends were cut back, 4 bases at V and 0 bases at J, with 6 bases in the middle. This CDR3 contains 13 residues. This chain's CDR3 is CASSRDHQETQYF. The CDR3 coding sequence is TGCGCCAGCAGCCGGGACCACCAAGAGACCCAGTACTTC.

The sample holds a few counts of this clonotype. This chain links TRBV20-1 with TRBJ2-1; 12 nucleotides align to TRBD2. The ends lost 5 bases at V and 1 base at J; junction bases unmatched: 9. Germline V gene data show CDR1 as DFQATT and CDR2 as SNEGSKA (reference sequence). The CDR3 runs 17 residues. The CDR3 reads CSAPLTSGRLSYNEQFF. The CDR3 DNA reads as TGCAGTGCTCCACTCACTAGCGGGAGGTTATCCTACAATGAGCAGTTCTTC.

The gene calls are TRBV20-1 and TRBJ1-1, with D unclear. This CDR3 spans 11 amino acids. Trimming stripped 6 bases from V and 5 bases from J, with 10 bases between. CDR1 DFQATT and CDR2 SNEGSKA come from the germline V gene (reference sequence). CDR3 protein: CSAVGSTEAFF. CDR3 DNA: TGCAGTGCAGTGGGGAGTACTGAAGCTTTCTTT.

This clonotype was seen at least ten times. The junction and the germline gene differ at one end; a read error may be behind it. V is TRBV7-6 and J is TRBJ2-3; no clear D. The CDR3 is 15 amino acids. From germline, CDR1 is SGHVS and CDR2 FNYEAQ. For the CDR3, the DNA is TGTGCCAGCAGTTTAGTCGGAGCTAGCACAGATACGCAGTATTTT. It is translated as CASSLVGASTDTQYF. Looking up the rest from reference TRBV7-6 and TRBJ2-3 gives the full variable domain: GAGVSQSPRYKVTKRGQDVALRCDPISGHVSLYWYRQALGQGPEFLTYFNYEAQQDKSGLPNDRFSAERPEGSISTLTIQRTEQRDSAMYRCASSLVGASTDTQYFGPGTRLTVL.

This clonotype was seen more than once but under ten times. The chain is built from TRBV5-1 and TRBJ1-1; TRBD1 matches at 9 bases. Trimming removed 0 bases from V and 0 bases from J; junction bases left unmatched: 6. CDR3 size: 17 residues. Germline loops: CDR1 SGHRS, CDR2 YFSETQ. The CDR3, as DNA: TGCGCCAGCAGCTTGGGGGGGACAGGGCCGGTGAACACTGAAGCTTTCTTT. This encodes CASSLGGTGPVNTEAFF.

This clonotype came up many times. The V gene is TRBV28, the J gene TRBJ2-1; the D gene is possibly TRBD2 (5 bases). The CDR3 is made up of 14 amino acids. CDR1 and CDR2 from the germline V gene are MDHEN and SYDVKM. The V end lost 10 bases, the J end lost 0 bases, and 13 bases lay between the germline ends. This CDR3 reads CATLERSSYNEQFF. The CDR3 bases are TGTGCCACCCTCGAGCGGAGCTCCTACAATGAGCAGTTCTTC.

The chain combines TRBV24-1 with TRBJ2-1; TRBD1 matches at 10 bases. CDR1 KGHDR and CDR2 SFDVKD come from the germline V gene. The CDR3 extends over 16 amino acids. The V segment lost 0 bases and the J segment 8 bases; nucleotides outside the gene matches: 6. The CDR3 loop reads CATSDLGTGVFHEQFF. As DNA, the CDR3 is TGTGCCACCAGTGATTTGGGGACAGGGGTTTTCCATGAGCAGTTCTTC.

This clonotype was detected only a few times. The gene calls are TRBV15 and TRBJ2-7; either TRBD1 or TRBD2 may fit D (5 bases each). Germline V gives CDR1 LNHNV, CDR2 YYDKDF (reference sequence). Trimming cost V 5 bases and J 0 bases, with 11 bases left between them. The CDR3 runs 14 residues. CDR3 sequence reads: CATSGGLASYEQYF. CDR3 sequence (DNA): TGTGCCACCAGCGGGGGTCTAGCCTCCTACGAGCAGTACTTC.